The entry below gives a single T cell receptor (beta chain) sequence along with its context. Its matching antigen is unknown. These data come from a study of cytomegalovirus exposure and HLA in healthy donors. Study at large: Unique TCRs from HLA-typed donors, 80 million to 90 million of them, were held in an early data release.

Amplification used 60 Vbeta primers and 13 Jbeta primers. Measured with immunoSEQ multiplex PCR; TCRdb has only the in-frame clones, and not every one. This sample yields roughly 180,000 clones, of which approximately 85% are seen a single time; about a tenth belongs to the top ten. Germline V CDR1 and CDR2: LGHNA, YNFKEQ. V was clipped by 1 base and J by 4 bases; unmatched bases: 2. The CDR3 loop spans 16 amino acids. General observations from the study: 87-base-pair reads could not separate some V segments, including TRBV6-2 and TRBV6-3.

The chain uses TRBV4-2 and TRBJ2-2, with 11 bases aligning to TRBD2. Sample: PBMCs. This clonotype originated in a man younger than 30 in good health and CMV-seropositive. CDR3 bases: TGTGCCAGCAGCCAAGTCCTAGCGGGGGGCACCGGGGAGCTGTTTTTT. Protein sequence: CASSQVLAGGTGELFF.